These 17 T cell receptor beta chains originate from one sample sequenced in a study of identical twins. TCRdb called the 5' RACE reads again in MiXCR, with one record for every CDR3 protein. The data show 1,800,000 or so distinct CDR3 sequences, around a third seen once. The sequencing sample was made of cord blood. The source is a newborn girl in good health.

The CDR3 DNA is TGTGCCAGCAGTTTAGTTTCCGGGGGGGGCATAGATACGCAGTATTTT. This codes for CASSLVSGGGIDTQYF. J is TRBJ2-3 and V is TRBV12-3 or TRBV12-4; TRBD2 aligns across 8 bases. CDR3 length: 16 residues. V gave up 1 base and J gave up 5 bases; unmatched junction bases: 8.

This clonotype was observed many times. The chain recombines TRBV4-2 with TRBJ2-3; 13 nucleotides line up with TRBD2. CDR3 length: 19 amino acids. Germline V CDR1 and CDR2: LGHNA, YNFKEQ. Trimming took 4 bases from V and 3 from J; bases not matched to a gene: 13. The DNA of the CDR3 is TGTGCCAGCAGCCTAAGGGGACTAGCGGGAAAGGGCAGTACAGATACGCAGTATTTT. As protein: CASSLRGLAGKGSTDTQYF.

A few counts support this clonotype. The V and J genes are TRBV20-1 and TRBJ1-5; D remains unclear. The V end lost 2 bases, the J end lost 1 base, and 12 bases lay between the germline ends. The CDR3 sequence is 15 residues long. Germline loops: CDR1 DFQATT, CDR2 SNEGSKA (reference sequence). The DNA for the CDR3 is TGCAGTGCTAGACCGAGCGGACTGAGCAATCAGCCCCAGCATTTT. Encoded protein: CSARPSGLSNQPQHF.

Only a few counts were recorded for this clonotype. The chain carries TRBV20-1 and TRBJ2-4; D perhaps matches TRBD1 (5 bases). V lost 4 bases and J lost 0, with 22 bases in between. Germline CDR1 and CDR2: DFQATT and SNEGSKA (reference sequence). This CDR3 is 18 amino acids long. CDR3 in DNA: TGCAGTGCTACCCCTGTGGGGCAGGCCTTCAAAGCCAAAAACATTCAGTACTTC. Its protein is CSATPVGQAFKAKNIQYF.

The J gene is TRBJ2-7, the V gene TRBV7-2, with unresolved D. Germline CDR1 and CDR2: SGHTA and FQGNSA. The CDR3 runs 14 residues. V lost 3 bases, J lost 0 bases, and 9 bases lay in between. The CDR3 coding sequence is TGTGCCAGCAGCTTTGACTTAAGCTCCTACGAGCAGTACTTC. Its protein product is CASSFDLSSYEQYF.

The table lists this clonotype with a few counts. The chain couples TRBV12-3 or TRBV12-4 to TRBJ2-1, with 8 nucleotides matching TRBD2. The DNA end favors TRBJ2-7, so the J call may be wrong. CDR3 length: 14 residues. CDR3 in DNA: TGTGCCAGCAGTTTAGTAGCGGGGTACAATGAGCAGTACTTC. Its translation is CASSLVAGYNEQYF.

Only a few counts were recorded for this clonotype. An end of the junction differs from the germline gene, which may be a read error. DNA of the CDR3: TGCGCCAGCAGCGTGGCTCAACAGGGGACTTCACCCCCCCACTTT. It codes for CASSVAQQGTSPPHF. The chain is built from TRBV5-1 and TRBJ1-6; 7 bases line up with TRBD1. This CDR3 is 15 amino acids long. Germline CDR1 is SGHRS and CDR2 is YFSETQ.

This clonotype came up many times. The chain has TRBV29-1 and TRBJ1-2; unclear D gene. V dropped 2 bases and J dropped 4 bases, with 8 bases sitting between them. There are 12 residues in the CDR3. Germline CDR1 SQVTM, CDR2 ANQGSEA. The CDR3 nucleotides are TGCAGCGTTGAACACCGGGTCTATGGCTACACCTTC. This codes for CSVEHRVYGYTF.

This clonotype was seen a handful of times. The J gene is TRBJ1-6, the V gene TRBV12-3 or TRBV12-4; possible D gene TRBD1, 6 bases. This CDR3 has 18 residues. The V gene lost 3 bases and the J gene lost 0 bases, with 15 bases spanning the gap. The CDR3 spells CASSFVSGGLSYNSPLHF. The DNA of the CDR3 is TGTGCCAGCAGTTTTGTCTCCGGGGGCCTCTCCTATAATTCACCCCTCCACTTT.

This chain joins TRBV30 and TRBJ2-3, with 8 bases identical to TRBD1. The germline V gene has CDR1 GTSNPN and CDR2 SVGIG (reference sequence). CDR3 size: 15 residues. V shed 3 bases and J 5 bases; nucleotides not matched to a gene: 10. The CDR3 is CAWRSRQGRRDTQYF. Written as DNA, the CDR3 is TGTGCCTGGAGGTCGCGACAGGGGAGGAGAGATACGCAGTATTTT.

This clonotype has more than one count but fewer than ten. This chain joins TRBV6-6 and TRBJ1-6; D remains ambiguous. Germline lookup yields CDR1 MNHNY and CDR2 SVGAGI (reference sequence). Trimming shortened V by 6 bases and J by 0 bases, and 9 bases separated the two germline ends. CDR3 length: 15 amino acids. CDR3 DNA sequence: TGTGCCAGCAGGAATCCAGTCTCCTATAATTCACCCCTCCACTTT. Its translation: CASRNPVSYNSPLHF.

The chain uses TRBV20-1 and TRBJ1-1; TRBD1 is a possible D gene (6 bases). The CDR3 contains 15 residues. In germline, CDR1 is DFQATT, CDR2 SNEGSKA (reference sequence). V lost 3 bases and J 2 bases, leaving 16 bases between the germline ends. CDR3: CSASLDSPLNTEAFF. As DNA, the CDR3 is TGCAGTGCTAGCTTGGACAGCCCACTTAACACTGAAGCTTTCTTT.

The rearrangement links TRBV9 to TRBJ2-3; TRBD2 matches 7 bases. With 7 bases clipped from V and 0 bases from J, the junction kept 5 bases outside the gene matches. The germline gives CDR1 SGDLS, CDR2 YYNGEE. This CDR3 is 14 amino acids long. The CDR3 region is CASGISGSTDTQYF. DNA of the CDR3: TGTGCCAGCGGGATTAGCGGGAGCACAGATACGCAGTATTTT.

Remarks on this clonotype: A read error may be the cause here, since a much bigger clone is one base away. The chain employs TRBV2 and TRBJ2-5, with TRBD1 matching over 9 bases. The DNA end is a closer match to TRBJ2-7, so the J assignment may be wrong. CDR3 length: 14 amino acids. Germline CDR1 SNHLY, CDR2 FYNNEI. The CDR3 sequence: CASSDRDRVHEQYF. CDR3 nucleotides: TGTGCCAGCAGTGACAGGGACAGGGTCCACGAGCAGTACTTC.

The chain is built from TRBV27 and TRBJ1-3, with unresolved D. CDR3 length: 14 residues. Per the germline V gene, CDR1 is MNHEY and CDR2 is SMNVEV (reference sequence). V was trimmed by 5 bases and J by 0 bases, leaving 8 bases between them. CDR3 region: CASSPHNSGNTIYF. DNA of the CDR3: TGTGCCAGCAGTCCCCACAACTCTGGAAACACCATATATTTT.

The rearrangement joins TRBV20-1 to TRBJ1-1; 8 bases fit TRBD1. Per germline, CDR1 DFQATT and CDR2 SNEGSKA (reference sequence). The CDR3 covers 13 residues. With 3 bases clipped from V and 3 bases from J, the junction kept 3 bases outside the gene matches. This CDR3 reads CSASPGQDTEAFF. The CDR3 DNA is TGCAGTGCTAGCCCGGGACAGGACACTGAAGCTTTCTTT.

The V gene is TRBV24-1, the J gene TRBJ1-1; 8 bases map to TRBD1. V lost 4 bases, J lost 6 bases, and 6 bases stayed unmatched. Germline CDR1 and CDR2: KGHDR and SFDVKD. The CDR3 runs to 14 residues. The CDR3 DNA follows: TGTGCCACCAGTGACCAAGGACAGGGCTCTGAAGCTTTCTTT. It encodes CATSDQGQGSEAFF.